A selection of T cell receptor beta chains follows, all from one sample in a study of CD8 T cells in ankylosing spondylitis. A single record per CDR3 protein comes from TCRdb applying MiXCR to the 5' RACE reads. This sample has a few hundred thousand distinct CDR3 sequences, with about 20% found just once. Sequenced material: blood, either unsorted or a sorted T cell fraction (not recorded which). The receptors originated from a female donor with ankylosing spondylitis or in good health (not recorded which). Both conserved end residues are part of each CDR3. The D gene is left open where the match is weak. Size values are once, few and many counts, or a class for expanded clones, and some rows have none.

J | D | size | V | CDR3 | DNA
TRBJ2-3 | TRBD2 | few | TRBV11-2 | CASSPPPGTSGRSTDTQYF | TGTGCCAGCAGCCCGCCACCAGGGACTAGCGGGAGGAGCACAGATACGCAGTATTTT
TRBJ2-1 | - | few | TRBV18 | CASSPGEEQFF | TGTGCCAGCTCACCCGGGGAGGAGCAGTTCTTC
TRBJ1-1 | TRBD1 | few | TRBV7-8 | CASSPGQGLSDTEAFF | TGTGCCAGCAGCCCGGGACAGGGGCTGTCGGACACTGAAGCTTTCTTT
TRBJ2-5 | - | - | TRBV5-1 | CASGTGLAWETQYF | TGCGCCAGCGGGACCGGACTCGCCTGGGAGACCCAGTACTTC
TRBJ1-1 | - | few | TRBV5-6 | CASSFQMNTEAFF | TGTGCCAGCAGCTTCCAAATGAACACTGAAGCTTTCTTT
TRBJ2-2 | - | few | TRBV20-1 | CSLRADRGTGELFF | TGCAGCCTGCGGGCCGATCGGGGCACCGGGGAGCTGTTTTTT
TRBJ2-1 | TRBD2 | many | TRBV7-2 | CASSLAQSTSGRAGEQFF | TGTGCCAGCAGCTTAGCCCAATCGACTAGCGGGAGGGCCGGTGAGCAGTTCTTC
TRBJ2-1 | TRBD1 | - | TRBV5-1 | CASSLGRDRALGEQFF | TGCGCCAGCAGCCTGGGCCGGGACAGGGCCTTGGGTGAGCAGTTCTTC
TRBJ2-5 | - | - | TRBV20-1 | CSARQRETQYF | TGCAGTGCTAGACAGAGAGAGACCCAGTACTTC
TRBJ2-5 | - | many | TRBV7-2 | CASSLGKRRETQYF | TGTGCCAGCAGCTTAGGAAAGAGGAGGGAGACCCAGTACTTC
TRBJ2-7 | - | few | TRBV20-1 | CSARVRYEQYF | TGCAGTGCTAGGGTACGCTACGAGCAGTACTTC
TRBJ2-5 | - | - | TRBV20-1 | CSASLTETQYF | TGCAGTGCTAGCCTTACGGAGACCCAGTACTTC
TRBJ2-3 | - | - | TRBV15 | CATSSLWRETDTQYF | TGTGCCACCAGCAGTCTGTGGAGGGAGACAGATACGCAGTATTTT
TRBJ2-1 | - | - | TRBV5-1 | CASSPGLRRGDEQFF | TGCGCCAGCAGCCCCGGACTCCGCAGGGGCGATGAGCAGTTCTTC
TRBJ2-7 | TRBD2 | - | TRBV7-2 | CASSTTSTYHEQYF | TGTGCCAGCAGCACGACTAGCACGTACCACGAGCAGTACTTC
TRBJ2-7 | TRBD2 | many | TRBV6-1 | CASSSSGRSSYEQYF | TGTGCCAGCAGCAGTAGCGGGAGATCCTCCTACGAGCAGTACTTC
TRBJ2-5 | TRBD2 | - | TRBV5-1 | CASSAGTSGSIGETQYF | TGCGCCAGCAGTGCCGGGACTAGCGGGAGTATAGGGGAGACCCAGTACTTC
TRBJ2-3 | - | - | TRBV20-1 | CSAADVAYSSTDTQYF | TGCAGTGCTGCAGATGTAGCGTACTCTAGCACAGATACGCAGTATTTT
TRBJ2-7 | TRBD2 | - | TRBV5-1 | CASSLEGGNSYEQYF | TGCGCCAGCAGCTTGGAGGGAGGGAACTCCTACGAGCAGTACTTC
TRBJ2-1 | TRBD2 | - | TRBV20-1 | CSASKGTRDNEQFF | TGCAGTGCTAGTAAAGGGACTAGAGACAATGAGCAGTTCTTC
TRBJ2-2 | TRBD1 | - | TRBV6-1 | CASSGTGFRDGELFF | TGTGCCAGCAGTGGGACAGGGTTTAGGGACGGGGAGCTGTTTTTT
TRBJ2-2 | TRBD1 | - | TRBV12-3/TRBV12-4 | CASSRQGGDGELFF | TGTGCCAGCAGCCGACAGGGGGGGGACGGGGAGCTGTTTTTT
TRBJ2-4 | - | few | TRBV20-1 | CSARDLGLAKNIQYF | TGCAGTGCTAGAGACCTAGGACTAGCCAAAAACATTCAGTACTTC
TRBJ1-5 | - | few | TRBV10-3 | CAISEWAENQPQHF | TGTGCCATTTCGGAATGGGCAGAAAATCAGCCCCAGCATTTT
TRBJ1-6 | - | - | TRBV6-1 | CASSRGLTPLHF | TGTGCCAGCAGCAGGGGTTTGACACCCCTCCACTTT
TRBJ2-3 | - | - | TRBV4-1 | CASTQGLLTDTQYF | TGCGCCAGCACTCAGGGACTCCTCACAGATACGCAGTATTTT
TRBJ2-6 | - | few | TRBV20-1 | CSAREAGANVLTF | TGCAGTGCTAGGGAGGCTGGGGCCAACGTCCTGACTTTC
TRBJ2-7 | TRBD2 | - | TRBV6-1 | CASSRGSQRGVIYEQYF | TGTGCCAGCAGCCGTGGAAGCCAGCGGGGGGTAATCTACGAGCAGTACTTC
TRBJ2-1 | TRBD2 | - | TRBV20-1 | CSASPLATRIPEQFF | TGCAGTGCTAGCCCACTAGCGACTAGGATACCTGAGCAGTTCTTC
TRBJ1-4 | TRBD1 | - | TRBV5-1 | CASSAGQTNEKLFF | TGCGCCAGCAGCGCGGGACAGACTAATGAAAAACTGTTTTTT
TRBJ2-1 | - | - | TRBV5-8 | CASSPLGFEQFF | TGTGCCAGCAGCCCCCTAGGTTTTGAGCAGTTCTTC
TRBJ2-1 | TRBD1 | few | TRBV12-3/TRBV12-4 | CASNPSGTGGHEQFF | TGTGCCAGCAATCCATCCGGGACAGGGGGTCATGAGCAGTTCTTC
TRBJ2-5 | - | few | TRBV29-1 | CSSQSPWTEETQYF | TGCAGCTCCCAAAGTCCGTGGACTGAAGAGACCCAGTACTTC
TRBJ2-1 | - | - | TRBV28 | CASLQEGYNEQFF | TGTGCCAGCTTACAAGAGGGGTACAATGAGCAGTTCTTC